Listed below are T cell receptor beta chains from one sample, sequenced in a study of graft-versus-host responses after intestinal transplantation. The table came from immunoSEQ multiplex PCR; TCRdb's copy has only in-frame clones and leaves some out. The sample lists 30,000 to 40,000 clones, under 85% seen once, with 3.5% in the top ten. The sample here was PBMCs, taken around 1,000 days after transplant. The receptor set was obtained from a human patient who received an intestinal transplant, so some T cells may come from the graft donor. CDR3s leave out the opening cysteine and the closing phenylalanine or tryptophan. The order of the fields is clone size, V gene, J gene, CDR3 protein. The size of a clone is reported for some rows only, either as once, few or many, or as a class for expanded clones.

clone_size: once; v_call: TRBV19; j_call: TRBJ1-2; cdr3_aa: ASSIFWAEDGYT
clone_size: .; v_call: TRBV27; j_call: TRBJ2-7; cdr3_aa: ASSLSMTGTEQY
clone_size: .; v_call: TRBV6-6; j_call: TRBJ1-2; cdr3_aa: ASSYQNHRDGGYT
clone_size: .; v_call: TRBV28; j_call: TRBJ1-2; cdr3_aa: ASSPTGRPLVGYT
clone_size: .; v_call: TRBV2; j_call: TRBJ2-2; cdr3_aa: ASSEREVPGELF
clone_size: .; v_call: TRBV9; j_call: TRBJ1-3; cdr3_aa: ASSASQGGIGNTIY
clone_size: .; v_call: TRBV7-9; j_call: TRBJ2-3; cdr3_aa: ASSLTTGGKATQY
clone_size: .; v_call: TRBV6-6; j_call: TRBJ2-2; cdr3_aa: ASSYGDRVTGELF
clone_size: .; v_call: TRBV4-1; j_call: TRBJ1-2; cdr3_aa: ASSQGEANLYGYT
clone_size: .; v_call: TRBV5-4; j_call: TRBJ1-1; cdr3_aa: ASSSEAGSRNTEAF
clone_size: .; v_call: TRBV21-1; j_call: TRBJ1-5; cdr3_aa: ASSKRGEKPQH
clone_size: .; v_call: TRBV4-1; j_call: TRBJ2-3; cdr3_aa: ASSQNIGTSTDTQY
clone_size: .; v_call: TRBV6-1; j_call: TRBJ1-1; cdr3_aa: ASSRNTEAF
clone_size: .; v_call: TRBV28; j_call: TRBJ2-7; cdr3_aa: ASSRLDRSPEQY
clone_size: .; v_call: TRBV5-1; j_call: TRBJ1-1; cdr3_aa: ASSLEGAFLNTEAF
clone_size: few; v_call: TRBV7-3; j_call: TRBJ1-1; cdr3_aa: ASSLDRGNTEAF